This TCR beta chain was obtained from a study of cytotoxic CD8 clonotypes in ibrutinib-treated CLL (dated by TCRdb to about 2021). Broadly, across the study: The cohort had 11 to 12 relapsed/refractory and roughly 14 treatment-naive patients; 17 were IGHV unmutated. Samples at response were collected after a median of around twelve months of treatment, with a range of about 6 to 36 months. Cryopreserved peripheral blood mononuclear cells were obtained before treatment, at response, and at either sustained remission or disease progression. Of the 86 people in the trial, approximately 26 had longitudinal samples available. On average, each sample yielded about 260,000 productive templates and roughly 95,000 productive rearrangements. Patients were still on ibrutinib when every remission and progressive disease sample was collected. Partial responses were observed in about 25 patients and complete responses in 2; after a median follow-up of 68 months, remission was maintained in roughly 15 patients and progression was observed in 12. Overall results and qualifications from the work: Public clonotypes were rare and either shrank or stayed stable during treatment, and the rise in clonality at ibrutinib response reflected expansion of private clonotypes. Clonality increased at ibrutinib response, stayed stable in sustained remission, and fell back toward baseline at progression. Sampling times were not matched between sustained-remission and progressing patients, and lymph node repertoires were not studied. Baseline clonality was found to be higher than that of age-matched healthy donors and was strongly correlated with circulating CD8+ T-cell counts.

The sample's time point label, in plain terms: around 2 years on ibrutinib. For TCR beta library preparation, roughly 2 micrograms of genomic DNA was extracted from cryopreserved PBMCs. High-throughput TCR beta sequencing was performed on longitudinal blood samples from CLL patients receiving ibrutinib monotherapy. The patients were enrolled in a single-center, open-label phase 2 trial of ibrutinib monotherapy. Counted from cysteine to phenylalanine, this CDR3 has 15 amino acids. The sequence is cut down to CDR3 DNA, 45 bases in frame from base 1. Germline trimming amounts to 1 base on V and 4 bases on J, with 2 as the count of junction bases outside the gene matches. Looking up the germline V gene yields CDR1 MGHDK and CDR2 SYGVNS. In the case of this clone: It lacks a known antigen. Qualities for individual bases were not recorded, and no much larger clone is one base off.

The goal of deep resolution MiSeq sequencing was a depth between 1 in 1 million and 1 in 200,000 T cells, and coverage averaged 10x per clonotype. TCR beta libraries were generated with the immunoSEQ hsTCRB Kit. On the authors' methods: Data were analyzed with ImmunoSEQ Data Assistant and ImmunoSEQ Analyzer, with V, D and J genes assigned per IMGT definitions. Clonality, which ranges from 0 to 1, was calculated by subtracting the normalized Shannon entropy of productive rearrangement frequencies from one. Only overrepresented clonotypes making up at least 0.05% of the repertoire of each patient were included in the public clonotype analysis. Some twelve repertoires from age-matched healthy donors, obtained from immuneACCESS, served as clonality controls. Here the immuneACCESS table is served through TCRdb, limited to in-frame sequences with V and J called. Missing clones are a known gap in these copies; in checked studies unresolved V genes cover under half, and the rest lacks a known reason. V, J and clone size were drawn from that table, and D and trimming were deduced from the DNA. This sample comprises about 50,000 clones, roughly 83% of them detected only once. The leading ten clones occupy roughly 22% of the sample.

Source: PBMCs, taken after 24 months of ibrutinib treatment. Recombination linked TRBV25-1 to TRBJ2-2, and TRBD2 matches 8 of the central bases. This receptor was taken from a human donor with chronic lymphocytic leukemia. The nucleotide sequence reads TGTGCCAGCAGTGAATCCGGGAGGGGCACCGGGGAGCTGTTTTTT. It translates to CASSESGRGTGELFF. This CDR3, with the reference TRBV25-1 and TRBJ2-2 proteins standing in past its ends, gives the full variable domain EADIYQTPRYLVIGTGKKITLECSQTMGHDKMYWYQQDPGMELHLIHYSYGVNSTEKGDLSSESTVSRIRTEHFPLTLESARPSHTSQYLCASSESGRGTGELFFGEGSRLTVL.